These T cell receptor beta chains were read from a single sample in a study of T-cell reconstitution after alpha-beta-depleted transplantation in children. TCRdb redid the calling of the PCR reads with MiXCR, one entry per CDR3 protein. This sample carries approximately 170,000 distinct CDR3 sequences, roughly 11% of them seen once, and the ten largest clones take about 13%. The starting material was PBMCs, obtained before TCRalphabeta/CD19-depleted stem cell transplant. These receptor sequences come from a boy between 2 and 10 years old with acute myeloid leukemia, due to receive a stem cell transplant. CDR3s include the opening cysteine and the closing phenylalanine or tryptophan. The order of the fields is clone size, J gene, V gene, CDR3 protein. Size is omitted from some rows. Given values are once, few, many or a class for expanded clones.

size: .
J: TRBJ1-1
V: TRBV5-1
CDR3: CASSSRDRNTEAFF

size: many
J: TRBJ2-7
V: TRBV5-1
CDR3: CASSLVGGRNYEQYF

size: many
J: TRBJ2-7
V: TRBV7-6
CDR3: CASSSGTGLYEQYF

size: .
J: TRBJ1-6
V: TRBV7-2
CDR3: CASSLGQGSPLHF

size: .
J: TRBJ1-2
V: TRBV30
CDR3: CAWTWDRANYGYTF

size: many
J: TRBJ2-1
V: TRBV7-3
CDR3: CASSKDREDGFIHEQFF

size: many
J: TRBJ2-5
V: TRBV2
CDR3: CANRDFQETQYF

size: .
J: TRBJ2-7
V: TRBV28
CDR3: CASRPNGERSYEQYF

size: .
J: TRBJ2-2
V: TRBV20-1
CDR3: CSAPLGGELFF

size: many
J: TRBJ2-7
V: TRBV28
CDR3: CASSPLDGTTAEQYF

size: many
J: TRBJ1-6
V: TRBV28
CDR3: CASSFSGQGPNSPLHF

size: many
J: TRBJ1-6
V: TRBV10-3
CDR3: CAITVDPQNSPLHF

size: many
J: TRBJ2-1
V: TRBV4-1
CDR3: CASSLQLAGGDNEQFF

size: .
J: TRBJ1-1
V: TRBV2
CDR3: CARRTGVGDTEAFF

size: many
J: TRBJ1-1
V: TRBV6-5
CDR3: CATWPGGSAAFF

size: many
J: TRBJ1-5
V: TRBV4-1
CDR3: CASQHANQPQHF

size: many
J: TRBJ2-3
V: TRBV7-2
CDR3: CASSFFRHEEGDTQYF

size: many
J: TRBJ2-3
V: TRBV6-2/TRBV6-3
CDR3: CASSSRDSLSTDTQYF

size: .
J: TRBJ2-1
V: TRBV27
CDR3: CASTLSGLVNEQFF

size: many
J: TRBJ2-3
V: TRBV27
CDR3: CASSPPGDRTDTQYF

size: many
J: TRBJ2-3
V: TRBV5-1
CDR3: CASSLVDFTDTQYF

size: many
J: TRBJ1-6
V: TRBV4-1
CDR3: CASSQARGYNSPLHF

size: many
J: TRBJ1-1
V: TRBV12-3/TRBV12-4
CDR3: CASTPWWTEAFF